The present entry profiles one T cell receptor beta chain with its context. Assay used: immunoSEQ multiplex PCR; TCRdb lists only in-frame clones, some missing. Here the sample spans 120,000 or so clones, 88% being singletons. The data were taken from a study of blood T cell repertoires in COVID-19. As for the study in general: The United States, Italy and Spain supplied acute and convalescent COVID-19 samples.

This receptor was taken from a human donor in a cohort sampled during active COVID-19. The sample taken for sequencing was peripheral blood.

The CDR3 sequence is CASSEEFLAGGNEQFF. CDR3 coding DNA: TGTGCCAGCAGTGAAGAGTTTCTAGCGGGGGGGAATGAGCAGTTCTTC. The chain recombines TRBV6-1 with TRBJ2-1, with 12 bases fitting TRBD2. With V trimmed by 1 base and J by 7 bases, 5 bases remained unmatched. The CDR3 length is 16 residues. Germline CDR1 MNHNS, CDR2 SASEGT.